This T cell receptor beta chain was identified during a study of T-cell memory formation after mild COVID-19. TCRdb independently ran MiXCR on the 5' RACE reads; one entry per CDR3 protein. This sample yields under 450,000 distinct CDR3 sequences, of which around 15% are seen a single time; 22% belongs to the top ten. This clonotype was counted between two and nine times. V was clipped by 6 bases and J by 0 bases, with 15 bases between them. Germline lookup yields CDR1 SGHTA and CDR2 FQGNSA. The CDR3 runs to 16 residues. The receptor was isolated from a man younger than 30 who had mild COVID-19 (a few samples of this study predate the infection). Cell type and time point are not known. The sequenced material came from PBMCs or a T cell subset sorted from them (not recorded which). The chain has TRBV7-2 and TRBJ1-3, with a tentative D call TRBD1 (5 bases). The CDR3 reads CASRPDSRLSGNTIYF. The CDR3, as DNA: TGTGCCAGCAGACCTGACAGCCGGCTCTCTGGAAACACCATATATTTT.